Below, one T cell receptor beta chain is given with its context. Its antigen is as yet unknown. The data derive from a study of shared clonotypes between healthy human individuals. Study-level points and caveats: Several donors showed sharing of about 4.8% of naive CD4 clonotypes.

The CDR3 covers 14 residues. After removal of 5 bases from V and 6 bases from J, the junction contained 5 bases not matched to a gene. CDR1 and CDR2 (germline): SGHAT, FQNNGV. Sequencing used immunoSEQ multiplex PCR; TCRdb keeps in-frame clones, though not all of them. The repertoire holds about 2.4 million clones, with 93% as singletons. Among the donors, all were Caucasian adults who lived in Nashville, Tennessee. CD4+ cell separation produced CD45RA+ naive and CD45RA-negative memory subsets. What was sequenced was naive CD4+ T cells from PBMCs. As to subset: CD45RA+ positively selected. The chain carries TRBV11-2 and TRBJ2-3; 10 bases fit TRBD1. The TCR sequence derives from a man aged 18 to 29 in good health. Some clones in this sample may be carry-over from other donors' samples. The chain's CDR3 is CASSLDRGGDTQYF. The DNA for the CDR3 is TGTGCCAGCAGCCTGGACAGGGGGGGGGATACGCAGTATTTT.